A single sample gave rise to the 14 T cell receptor beta chains below, sequenced in a study of T cells in Graves' hyperthyroidism and ophthalmopathy. RNA transcripts yielded amplified TCR beta CDR3 regions. A first-round RT-PCR of the TCR CDR3 used the HTBI primer set. TCRdb re-derived calls from the multiplex PCR reads in MiXCR, one entry per CDR3 protein. The sample includes hundreds of thousands of distinct CDR3 sequences, 38% of them seen just once. Sample: blood. The receptors originated from a man between 18 and 29 years old with Graves' hyperthyroidism.

This chain joins TRBV9 and TRBJ1-5, with D uncertain. CDR1 is SGDLS, CDR2 YYNGEE, per germline. The germline V and J ends were trimmed by 0 bases and 5 bases, with 9 bases remaining between them. This CDR3 spans 14 amino acids. The CDR3 protein is CASSVARSDQPQHF. CDR3 sequence (DNA): TGTGCCAGCAGCGTAGCTAGGTCAGATCAGCCCCAGCATTTT.

The chain carries TRBV7-2 and TRBJ1-1; no firm D call. Trimming cost V 5 bases and J 4 bases, with 17 bases left between them. CDR3 size: 15 residues. Germline CDR1 SGHTA, CDR2 FQGNSA. The CDR3 DNA follows: TGTGCCAGCAGCCAAGAGGCCCGAACGGGCACTGAAGCTTTCTTT. It specifies CASSQEARTGTEAFF.

The chain uses TRBV4-1 and TRBJ2-7; unclear D gene. CDR1 and CDR2 (germline): MGHRA, YSYEKL. Deletions cut 0 bases from V and 2 bases from J, with 11 bases between. This CDR3 spans 15 amino acids. The CDR3: CASSQDLGSAYEQYF. Written as DNA, the CDR3 is TGCGCCAGCAGCCAAGATTTGGGAAGCGCCTACGAGCAGTACTTC.

A few counts support this clonotype. V usage is TRBV6-1 and J usage is TRBJ2-7, with D tentatively TRBD2 (6 bases). The CDR3 is 14 amino acids. The V gene lost 6 bases and the J gene lost 5 bases, with 17 bases spanning the gap. Germline V CDR1 and CDR2: MNHNS, SASEGT. Here the CDR3 reads CASSPFPTSDEQYF. CDR3 nucleotides: TGTGCCAGCAGCCCATTCCCGACTAGTGACGAGCAGTACTTC.

The V and J genes are TRBV2 and TRBJ1-5; weak D call: TRBD1 (6 bases). Trimming cost V 4 bases and J 1 base, with 14 bases left between them. Germline-derived CDR1 and CDR2 are SNHLY and FYNNEI. CDR3 length: 16 amino acids. The CDR3 is CASSVKGERSNQPQHF. In nucleotides, the CDR3 is TGTGCCAGCAGTGTCAAGGGGGAGAGGAGCAATCAGCCCCAGCATTTT.

The chain uses TRBV7-2 and TRBJ2-7; no firm D call. Trimming shortened V by 5 bases and J by 5 bases, and 13 bases separated the two germline ends. The CDR3 loop spans 13 amino acids. Germline lookup yields CDR1 SGHTA and CDR2 FQGNSA. The chain's CDR3 is CASSNPPENEQYF. Written as DNA, the CDR3 is TGTGCCAGCAGCAACCCACCAGAGAACGAGCAGTACTTC.

This rearrangement joins TRBV6-6 to TRBJ2-3; 9 bases fit TRBD2. Trimming took 2 bases from V and 4 from J; bases not matched to a gene: 1. Germline CDR1 and CDR2: MNHNY and SVGAGI (reference sequence). This CDR3 has 14 amino acids. The CDR3 nucleotides read TGTGCCAGCAGTTACCGGACTAGCGCAGATACGCAGTATTTT. Protein: CASSYRTSADTQYF.

This clonotype was seen many times. The chain carries TRBV10-3 and TRBJ2-7; the D gene is possibly TRBD1 (5 bases). There are 14 residues in the CDR3. V was clipped by 5 bases and J by 0 bases, with 11 bases between them. Germline V CDR1 and CDR2: ENHRY, SYGVKD. CDR3 in DNA: TGTGCCATCAGTAGCCCGGACACCTCCTACGAGCAGTACTTC. Translation gives CAISSPDTSYEQYF.

In this sample, this clonotype turned up once. The J gene is TRBJ2-5, the V gene TRBV7-3, with 10 bases fitting TRBD1. The germline V gene encodes CDR1 SGHTA and CDR2 FQGTGA. The CDR3 has 15 amino acids. V lost 5 bases, J lost 5 bases, and 8 bases stayed unmatched. This CDR3 reads CASSDRGQGLETQYF. In nucleotides, the CDR3 is TGTGCCAGCAGCGACAGGGGACAGGGGTTGGAGACCCAGTACTTC. Full variable domain (missing parts from reference TRBV7-3 and TRBJ2-5): GAGVSQTPSNKVTEKGKYVELRCDPISGHTALYWYRQSLGQGPEFLIYFQGTGAADDSGLPNDRFFAVRPEGSVSTLKIQRTERGDSAVYLCASSDRGQGLETQYFGPGTRLLVL.

V usage is TRBV29-1 and J usage is TRBJ2-2; D ambiguous. Germline lookup yields CDR1 SQVTM and CDR2 ANQGSEA. This CDR3 contains 15 residues. The V and J ends lost 5 bases and 1 base respectively, with 14 bases between them. Here the CDR3 DNA reads TGCAGCGTTTGTTGTCTCGCGGAGAACACCGGGGAGCTGTTTTTT. This translates into CSVCCLAENTGELFF.

This clonotype came up a few times. The J gene is TRBJ1-1, the V gene TRBV20-1, with a weak D call TRBD1 (6 bases). The germline V and J ends were trimmed by 6 bases and 5 bases, with 16 bases remaining between them. Germline V gene lookup returns CDR1 DFQATT and CDR2 SNEGSKA (reference sequence). The CDR3 totals 13 residues. The CDR3 DNA follows: TGCAGTGCCCAAAGGGAGGGGGTTACTGAAGCTTTCTTT. It encodes CSAQREGVTEAFF.

This sequence joins TRBV6-5 and TRBJ1-2; D is perhaps TRBD1 (5 bases). The CDR3 contains 12 residues. V was trimmed by 8 bases and J by 12 bases, leaving 19 bases between them. Germline V gives CDR1 MNHEY, CDR2 SVGAGI. The CDR3 loop is CASGSPQWGDTF. DNA of the CDR3: TGTGCCAGCGGGTCCCCACAGTGGGGCGACACCTTC.

This chain links TRBV9 with TRBJ1-1; no clear D. V lost 4 bases and J 2 bases, leaving 15 bases between the germline ends. This CDR3 comprises 15 residues. Germline V gene sequence: CDR1 SGDLS, CDR2 YYNGEE. In DNA, the CDR3 is TGTGCCAGCAGCCCCCGAGTAAATACCAACACTGAAGCTTTCTTT. Its translation is CASSPRVNTNTEAFF.

The chain carries TRBV11-2 and TRBJ1-5, with D possibly TRBD1 on 6 matching bases. The CDR3 contains 15 residues. Trimming left V 5 bases short and J 0 bases short, with 11 bases between. Germline V gene lookup returns CDR1 SGHAT and CDR2 FQNNGV. The CDR3: CASSQGGSSNQPQHF. The CDR3 nucleotides read TGTGCCAGCAGCCAAGGGGGGTCTAGCAATCAGCCCCAGCATTTT.